This T cell receptor (beta chain) was sequenced for a study of HIV-infected patients and healthy controls. On the study more broadly: No general T-cell lymphocytopenia was present, and per-chain CDR3 totals resembled those of controls. Findings and caveats of the study: With just sixteen HIV-infected individuals processed, the findings' generality was considered strongly limited. Healthy control repertoires had roughly threefold more distinct CDR3s than untreated HIV+ repertoires, and higher Shannon diversity.

Whole blood was used without fractionation, so all unsorted peripheral T cells were included. In the case of this clonotype: The antigen is unknown.

Trimming took off 5 bases at V and 3 bases at J, with 8 bases between the two ends. CDR1 and CDR2 from the germline V gene are SGHTA and FQGNSA. CDR3 size: 12 residues. Reverse transcription used around 540 ng RNA and constant-region primers for alpha and beta. Alpha and beta chain libraries were made separately by chain-specific third strand synthesis with multiplexing indices. After a brief PCR adding P5, P7 and a second index, roughly 24 amplification cycles followed. TCRdb reanalysed the 5' RACE reads using MiXCR and keeps one entry per CDR3 protein. The sample shows 7,000 to 9,000 distinct CDR3 sequences, about 9% of them seen only once.

The specimen comprised blood, sampled before antiretroviral therapy. V gene TRBV7-2 combines with J gene TRBJ2-7; D uncertain. The receptor was isolated from an adult with HIV infection. The CDR3 loop reads CASSDWDYEQYF. The CDR3 coding sequence is TGTGCCAGCAGCGATTGGGACTACGAGCAGTACTTC. Combining the CDR3 with reference TRBV7-2 and TRBJ2-7 gives the whole variable domain GAGVSQSPSNKVTEKGKDVELRCDPISGHTALYWYRQSLGQGLEFLIYFQGNSAPDKSGLPSDRFSAERTGGSVSTLTIQRTQQEDSAVYLCASSDWDYEQYFGPGTRLTVT.